This T cell receptor (beta chain) was found in a study of blood T cell repertoires in COVID-19. This CDR3 contains 13 residues. V was clipped by 6 bases and J by 6 bases, with 11 bases between them. In Seattle, patients joined the study during active infection and were tracked longitudinally. Assay used: immunoSEQ multiplex PCR; TCRdb lists only in-frame clones, some missing. The table lists approximately 250,000 clones, around 84% of them singletons, with approximately 5.3% in the top ten. Sequenced sample: peripheral blood. This TCR derives from a woman aged 55 to 70 with COVID-19, enrolled during active disease. The chain joins TRBV12-3 or TRBV12-4 to TRBJ2-2, with D possibly matching TRBD1 (5 bases). Here the CDR3 DNA reads TGTGCCAGCAGCCCCACCAGGGCCGGGGAGCTGTTTTTT. Protein sequence: CASSPTRAGELFF.